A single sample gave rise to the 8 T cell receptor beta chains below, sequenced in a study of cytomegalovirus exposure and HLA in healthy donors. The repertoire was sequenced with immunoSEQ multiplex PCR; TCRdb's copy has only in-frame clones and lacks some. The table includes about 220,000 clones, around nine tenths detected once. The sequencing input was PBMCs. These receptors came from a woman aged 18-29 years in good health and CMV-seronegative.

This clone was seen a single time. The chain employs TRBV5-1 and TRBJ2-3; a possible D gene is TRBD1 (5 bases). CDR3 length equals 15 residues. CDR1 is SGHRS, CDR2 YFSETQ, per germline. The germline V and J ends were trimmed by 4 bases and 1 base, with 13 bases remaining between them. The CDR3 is CASSRGQGGTDTQYF. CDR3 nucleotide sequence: TGCGCCAGCAGCAGGGGCCAAGGGGGCACAGATACGCAGTATTTT.

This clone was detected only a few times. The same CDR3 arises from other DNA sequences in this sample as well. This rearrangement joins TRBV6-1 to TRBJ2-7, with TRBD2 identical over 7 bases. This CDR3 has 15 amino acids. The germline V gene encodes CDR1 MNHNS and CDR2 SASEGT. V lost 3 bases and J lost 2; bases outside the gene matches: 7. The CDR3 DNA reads TGTGCCAGCAGTGAGGGGGGAGGGCTTCCCTACGAGCAGTACTTC. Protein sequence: CASSEGGGLPYEQYF.

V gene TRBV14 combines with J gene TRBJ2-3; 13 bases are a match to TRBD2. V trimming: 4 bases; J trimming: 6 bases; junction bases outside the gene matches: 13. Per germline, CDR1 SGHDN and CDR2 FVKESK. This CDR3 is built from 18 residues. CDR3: CASSPLPGLAGELDTQYF. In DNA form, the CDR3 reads TGTGCCAGCAGCCCCCTTCCTGGACTAGCGGGAGAGTTGGATACGCAGTATTTT.

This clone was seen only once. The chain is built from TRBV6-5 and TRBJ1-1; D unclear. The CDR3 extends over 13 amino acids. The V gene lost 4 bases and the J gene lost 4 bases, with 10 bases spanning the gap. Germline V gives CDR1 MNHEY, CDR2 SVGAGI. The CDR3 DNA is TGTGCCAGCAGTTTCGCGGGGTCCACTGAAGCTTTCTTT. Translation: CASSFAGSTEAFF.

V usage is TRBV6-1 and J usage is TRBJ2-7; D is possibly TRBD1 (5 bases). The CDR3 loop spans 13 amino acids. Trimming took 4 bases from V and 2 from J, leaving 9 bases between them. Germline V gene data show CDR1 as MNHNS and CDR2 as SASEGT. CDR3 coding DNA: TGTGCCAGCAGTGTGGACACCCCCTACGAGCAGTACTTC. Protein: CASSVDTPYEQYF.

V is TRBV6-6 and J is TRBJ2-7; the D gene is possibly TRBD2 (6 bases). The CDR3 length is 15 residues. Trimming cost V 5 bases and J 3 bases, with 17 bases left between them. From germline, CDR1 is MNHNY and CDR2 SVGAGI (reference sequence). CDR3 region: CASSSNLAMGYEQYF. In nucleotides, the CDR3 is TGTGCCAGCAGTAGTAATCTAGCGATGGGCTACGAGCAGTACTTC.

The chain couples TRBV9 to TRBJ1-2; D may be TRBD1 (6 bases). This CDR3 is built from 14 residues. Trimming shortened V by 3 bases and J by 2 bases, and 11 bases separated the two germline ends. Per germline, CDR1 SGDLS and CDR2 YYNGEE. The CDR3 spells CASSEGTGNYGYTF. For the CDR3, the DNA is TGTGCCAGCAGCGAAGGAACAGGGAACTATGGCTACACCTTC. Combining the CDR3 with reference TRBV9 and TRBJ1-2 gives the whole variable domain DSGVTQTPKHLITATGQRVTLRCSPRSGDLSVYWYQQSLDQGLQFLIQYYNGEERAKGNILERFSAQQFPDLHSELNLSSLELGDSALYFCASSEGTGNYGYTFGSGTRLTVV.

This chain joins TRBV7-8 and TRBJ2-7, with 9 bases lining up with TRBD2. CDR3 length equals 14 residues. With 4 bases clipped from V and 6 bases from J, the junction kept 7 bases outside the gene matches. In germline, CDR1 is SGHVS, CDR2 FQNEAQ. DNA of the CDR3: TGTGCCAGCAGCTATACGGGACTAGCTGGCGAGCAGTACTTC. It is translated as CASSYTGLAGEQYF.